This TCR beta chain derives from a study of T cells in localized non-small cell lung cancer. This table comes from immunoSEQ multiplex PCR, and its TCRdb copy is limited to in-frame clones, with some not included. In the table there are fewer than 50,000 clones, 80% to 90% of which are singletons. This clone has just a few counts. Its matching antigen is unknown. Study-wide results and limits: Higher blood T cell density tracked longer overall survival. Median detection of top 100 tumor clones in adjacent lung was 55 to 60 clones. Uninvolved adjacent lung had the highest recorded T cell clonality, with tumor below it. Because researchers sequenced only one region of the tumor, heterogeneity is still possible.

The TCR comes from a male donor older than 55 with stage II lung adenocarcinoma. Sequences were derived from peripheral blood mononuclear cells, sampled before any cancer treatment.

The CDR3 DNA reads as TGCGCCAGCAGCTTGAGACAGGGGGCGCCCGGGGCCAACGTCCTGACTTTC. Translated: CASSLRQGAPGANVLTF. J is TRBJ2-6 and V is TRBV5-1; TRBD1 matches at 10 bases. Germline V gives CDR1 SGHRS, CDR2 YFSETQ. CDR3 size: 17 residues. Trimming at V came to 1 base and at J to 4 bases, leaving 5 bases not matched to a gene.